A selection of T cell receptor beta chains follows, all from one sample in a study of T cells in Graves' hyperthyroidism and ophthalmopathy. TCRdb used MiXCR to reprocess the multiplex PCR reads, holding one entry per CDR3 protein. Of about 840,000 distinct CDR3 sequences in the sample, about 38% are singletons; the top ten hold over 8%. Sequences were obtained from blood. These receptors came from a man between 18 and 35 years old with Graves' hyperthyroidism. CDR3s include the opening cysteine and the closing phenylalanine or tryptophan. Fields, in order: clone size, V gene, J gene, D gene, CDR3 DNA, CDR3 protein. A D gene is named only where the DNA matches it firmly. Clone size is given for some rows only: seen once, a few or many times, or a class if the clone is expanded.

few	TRBV7-2	TRBJ1-1	-	TGTGCCAGCAGCCGAGGCATCGTGGGCACTGAAGCTTTCTTT	CASSRGIVGTEAFF
-	TRBV7-3	TRBJ2-2	-	TGTGCCAGCAGCTCCTCCCAGGGGAGGTTTCCCGGGGAGCTGTTTTTT	CASSSSQGRFPGELFF
many	TRBV15	TRBJ1-4	TRBD1	TGTGCCACCAGCAGAGGCCGAGGACAGGGTTCTGAAAAACTGTTTTTT	CATSRGRGQGSEKLFF
-	TRBV7-2	TRBJ2-5	TRBD2	TGTGCCAGCAGGGGAGGGTCCCAAGAGACCCAGTACTTC	CASRGGSQETQYF
many	TRBV2	TRBJ2-7	-	TGTGCCACCAAGGGACCGCGCTACGAGCAGTACTTC	CATKGPRYEQYF
few	TRBV7-3	TRBJ2-2	-	TGTGCCCAAGGGCACACCGGGGAGCTGTTTTTT	CAQGHTGELFF
-	TRBV5-1	TRBJ1-1	-	TGCGCCAGCAGCGGGAGGACAGCGTGGGGCACTGAAGCTTTCTTT	CASSGRTAWGTEAFF
few	TRBV11-2	TRBJ2-7	-	TGTGCCAGCAGCGTAGTTGTCGACAGACGGATCTCCTACGAGCAGTACTTC	CASSVVVDRRISYEQYF
few	TRBV11-1	TRBJ2-5	-	TGTGCCAGCAGCTTTAACGGACCGACGCTTGCCCAAGAGACCCAGTACTTC	CASSFNGPTLAQETQYF
-	TRBV7-2	TRBJ1-2	-	TGTGCCAGCAGCGAACGACGGAACTATGGCTACACCTTC	CASSERRNYGYTF
once	TRBV6-5	TRBJ1-2	-	TGTGCCAGCAGTCCCGCACCCGGGGACTATGGCTACACCTTC	CASSPAPGDYGYTF
-	TRBV2	TRBJ2-7	-	TGTGCCAGCAGTGAAGGGCAGTACTTC	CASSEGQYF
-	TRBV19	TRBJ1-1	-	TGTGCCAGTAGTATCCCCCCGAGTGCACTGAACACTGAAGCTTTCTTT	CASSIPPSALNTEAFF
-	TRBV5-1	TRBJ2-7	-	TGCGCCAGCAGAACCGGATTGGGGGCCTACGAGCAGTACTTC	CASRTGLGAYEQYF
few	TRBV9	TRBJ2-6	-	TGTGCCAGCAGCGTAGAATTGAGTCGGTCTTCTGGGGCCAACGTCCTGACTTTC	CASSVELSRSSGANVLTF
many	TRBV12-3/TRBV12-4	TRBJ1-5	-	TGTGCCAGCAGTTTCGGTTCCGAAGATCAGCCCCAGCATTTT	CASSFGSEDQPQHF
-	TRBV10-3	TRBJ1-5	TRBD1	TGTGCCAGCAGGCCCGGGACAGGGGGCGATTTAGGTCAGCCCCAGCATTTT	CASRPGTGGDLGQPQHF
-	TRBV20-1	TRBJ2-2	-	TGCAGTGCTAGGGTTGACGGGGAGCTGTTTTTT	CSARVDGELFF
-	TRBV6-6	TRBJ1-3	-	TGTGCCAGCACTGCAGGGTCCGCTGGAAACACCATATATTTT	CASTAGSAGNTIYF
many	TRBV24-1	TRBJ2-7	TRBD1	TGTGCCACCAGTGACCCCGGGACAGGCTCCTACGAGCAGTACTTC	CATSDPGTGSYEQYF
-	TRBV10-3	TRBJ1-6	-	TGTGCCAACCAGGGGCCGAATTCACCCCTCCACTTT	CANQGPNSPLHF
-	TRBV20-1	TRBJ1-6	-	TGCAGTGCTAGATTGGCCCGAAGCTCCTATAATTCACCCCTCCACTTT	CSARLARSSYNSPLHF
few	TRBV5-5	TRBJ2-6	-	TGTGCCAGCAGCTTGGACGCCAGGGGAAACTCTGGGGCCAACGTCCTGACTTTC	CASSLDARGNSGANVLTF
-	TRBV20-1	TRBJ1-2	-	TGCAGTGCTAGTTGGGGAGAGAAGGGCTACACCTTC	CSASWGEKGYTF
many	TRBV20-1	TRBJ2-5	-	TGCAGTGCTAGCCCAGGGGAAGAGACCCAGTACTTC	CSASPGEETQYF
many	TRBV7-9	TRBJ2-5	-	TGTGCCAGCAGCGGAAATAGAGAGACCCAGTACTTC	CASSGNRETQYF
-	TRBV29-1	TRBJ2-5	TRBD1	TGCAGCTTCTCAACAGGGGGCCAAGAGACCCAGTACTTC	CSFSTGGQETQYF
-	TRBV7-8	TRBJ2-7	-	TGTGCCAGCAGCTTAGCGCGGGGGCCAACCTACGAGCAGTACTTC	CASSLARGPTYEQYF
many	TRBV7-8	TRBJ1-2	-	TGTGCCAGCAGCTCTTACAGGACAACGAAGACTAACTATGGCTACACCTTC	CASSSYRTTKTNYGYTF
-	TRBV29-1	TRBJ1-1	-	TGCAGCGTCTCGCCGGGGAAGGGCACTAAAGCTTTCTTT	CSVSPGKGTKAFF
many	TRBV19	TRBJ1-5	TRBD1	TGTGCCAGTAGTATCGGAGGGACAGTATATAGCAATCAGCCCCAGCATTTT	CASSIGGTVYSNQPQHF
-	TRBV7-2	TRBJ2-6	TRBD1	TGCGCCAGCAGCCAAGATTGGTCGGGGACAGGCTACTCTGGGGCCAACGTCCTGACTTTC	CASSQDWSGTGYSGANVLTF
-	TRBV9	TRBJ2-2	-	TGTGCCAGCAGCGTAGCTAACGGGGAGCTGTTTTTT	CASSVANGELFF
-	TRBV11-2	TRBJ2-7	TRBD2	TGTGCCAGCACTCCGGGACTAGCGTCCTACGAGCAGTACTTC	CASTPGLASYEQYF
-	TRBV7-9	TRBJ1-2	-	TGTGCCAGCAGCTCCTATGATACAGACTTCTATGGCTACACCTTC	CASSSYDTDFYGYTF
many	TRBV7-9	TRBJ1-1	-	TGTGCCAGCAGCTTAGTGCCCCGGACTGAAGCTTTCTTT	CASSLVPRTEAFF
-	TRBV5-4	TRBJ2-7	TRBD2	TGTGCCAGCAGCACCGGGACTAGCCTAGGCGAGCAGTACTTC	CASSTGTSLGEQYF
-	TRBV5-1	TRBJ1-6	TRBD1	TGCGCCAGCAGCGTGACCGGGACAGCCTTCAGATCACCCCTCCACTTT	CASSVTGTAFRSPLHF
few	TRBV12-3/TRBV12-4	TRBJ2-2	-	TGTGCCAGCGGGAAGGGCACCGGGGAGCTGTTTTTT	CASGKGTGELFF
-	TRBV9	TRBJ1-1	-	TGTGCCAGCTCCACCGGTGGAGGGGTCACTGAAGCTTTCTTT	CASSTGGGVTEAFF
many	TRBV29-1	TRBJ1-3	TRBD1	TGCAGCGTCATGGACAGGGCTTCTGGAAACACCATATATTTT	CSVMDRASGNTIYF
few	TRBV20-1	TRBJ2-7	TRBD2	TGCAGTGCACGGACTAGAGGTTACTACGAGCAGTACTTC	CSARTRGYYEQYF
-	TRBV5-1	TRBJ2-7	TRBD1	TGCGCCAGCAGCTTGGAGTCGTTTAGGGACAGGGGCTACGAGCAGTACTTC	CASSLESFRDRGYEQYF
-	TRBV7-2	TRBJ1-3	-	TGTGCCAGCAGCTTGGTGGGGTACTACAACACCATATATTTT	CASSLVGYYNTIYF
many	TRBV14	TRBJ2-7	-	TGTGCCAGCAGCCAAGGAAGGGAGCAGTACTTC	CASSQGREQYF
-	TRBV5-1	TRBJ2-7	TRBD2	TGCGCCAGCAGCTCGAGAGCCAGCGGGAGCAATTACGAGCAGTACTTC	CASSSRASGSNYEQYF
few	TRBV7-2	TRBJ1-3	-	TGTGCCAGCAGCTTAGGTAGTCCAGGGCTGGCTGGAAACACCATATATTTT	CASSLGSPGLAGNTIYF
few	TRBV6-5	TRBJ1-3	TRBD1	TGTGCCAGCAGTTTCGCAGGGGGTGGAAACACCATATATTTT	CASSFAGGGNTIYF
few	TRBV2	TRBJ2-5	-	TGTGCCAGCAGTGACGGAGGGGCGATGTTACAAGAGACCCAGTACTTC	CASSDGGAMLQETQYF
few	TRBV4-3	TRBJ1-6	-	TGCGCCAGCAGCCAAGATCGGGGCCAGGAGAATTCACCCCTCCACTTT	CASSQDRGQENSPLHF
many	TRBV19	TRBJ1-5	-	TGTGCCAGTAGTATAGAGGGAGTCCAGCCCCAGCATTTT	CASSIEGVQPQHF
-	TRBV7-2	TRBJ2-7	TRBD1	TGTGCCAGCAGCTCCGGACAGGGCCTCCCCTACGAGCAGTACTTC	CASSSGQGLPYEQYF
-	TRBV19	TRBJ2-2	-	TGTGCCAGTAGTATTGGGACGCACGTCACCGGGGAGCTGTTTTTT	CASSIGTHVTGELFF